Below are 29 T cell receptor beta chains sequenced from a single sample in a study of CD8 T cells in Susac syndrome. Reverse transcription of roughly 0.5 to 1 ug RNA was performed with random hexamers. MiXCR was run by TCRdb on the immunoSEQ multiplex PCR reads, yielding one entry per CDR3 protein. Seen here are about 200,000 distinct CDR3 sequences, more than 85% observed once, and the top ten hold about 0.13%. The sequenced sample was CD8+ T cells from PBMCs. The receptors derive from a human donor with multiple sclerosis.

The CDR3, as DNA: TGCAGCGTTGACGGTAGCGGCACCGGGGAGCTGTTTTTT. Amino acids: CSVDGSGTGELFF. The rearrangement links TRBV29-1 to TRBJ2-2, with TRBD2 as a possible D gene (6 bases). The germline V gene encodes CDR1 SQVTM and CDR2 ANQGSEA. The V gene lost 3 bases and the J gene lost 4 bases, with 9 bases spanning the gap. The CDR3 sequence is 13 residues long.

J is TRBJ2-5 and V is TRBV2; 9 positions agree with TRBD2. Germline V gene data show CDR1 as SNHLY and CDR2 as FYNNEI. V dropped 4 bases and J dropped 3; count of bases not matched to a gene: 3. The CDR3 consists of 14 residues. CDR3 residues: CASSGERGEETQYF. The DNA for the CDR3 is TGTGCCAGCAGTGGGGAGCGGGGGGAAGAGACCCAGTACTTC.

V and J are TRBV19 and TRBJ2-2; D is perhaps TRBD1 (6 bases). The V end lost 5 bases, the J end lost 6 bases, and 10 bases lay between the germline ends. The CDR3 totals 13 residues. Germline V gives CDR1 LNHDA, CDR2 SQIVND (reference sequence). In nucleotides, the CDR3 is TGTGCCAGTAGTTCACAGGGATCCGGGGAGCTGTTTTTT. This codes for CASSSQGSGELFF.

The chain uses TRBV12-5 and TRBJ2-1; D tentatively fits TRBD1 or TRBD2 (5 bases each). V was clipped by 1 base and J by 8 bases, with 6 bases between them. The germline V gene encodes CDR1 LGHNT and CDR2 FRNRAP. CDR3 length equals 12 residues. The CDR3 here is CASGLGGYEQFF. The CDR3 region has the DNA TGTGCTAGTGGTTTGGGGGGGTATGAGCAGTTCTTC.

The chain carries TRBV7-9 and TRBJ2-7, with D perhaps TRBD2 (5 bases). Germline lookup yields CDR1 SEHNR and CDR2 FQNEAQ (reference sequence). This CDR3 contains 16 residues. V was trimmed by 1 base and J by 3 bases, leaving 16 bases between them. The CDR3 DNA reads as TGTGCCAGCAGCTTAGAAGTACCCCGGGGAGACTACGAGCAGTACTTC. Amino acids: CASSLEVPRGDYEQYF.

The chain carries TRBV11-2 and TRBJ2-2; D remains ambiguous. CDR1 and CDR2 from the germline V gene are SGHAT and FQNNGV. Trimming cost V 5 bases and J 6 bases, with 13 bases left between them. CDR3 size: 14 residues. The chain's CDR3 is CASSPAVVPGELFF. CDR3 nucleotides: TGTGCCAGCAGCCCTGCCGTGGTCCCCGGGGAGCTGTTTTTT.

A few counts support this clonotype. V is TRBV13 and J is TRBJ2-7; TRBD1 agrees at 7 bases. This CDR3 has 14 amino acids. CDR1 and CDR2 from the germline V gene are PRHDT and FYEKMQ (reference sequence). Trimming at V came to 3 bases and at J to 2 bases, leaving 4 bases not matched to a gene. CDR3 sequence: CASSLGDRPYEQYF. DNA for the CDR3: TGTGCCAGCAGCTTGGGGGACAGACCCTACGAGCAGTACTTC.

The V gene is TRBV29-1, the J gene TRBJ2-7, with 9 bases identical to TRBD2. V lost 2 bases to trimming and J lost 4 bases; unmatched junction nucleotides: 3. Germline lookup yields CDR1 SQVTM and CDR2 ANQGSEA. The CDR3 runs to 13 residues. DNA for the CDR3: TGCAGCGTTGAACTAGCGGGGAATTACGAGCAGTACTTC. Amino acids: CSVELAGNYEQYF.

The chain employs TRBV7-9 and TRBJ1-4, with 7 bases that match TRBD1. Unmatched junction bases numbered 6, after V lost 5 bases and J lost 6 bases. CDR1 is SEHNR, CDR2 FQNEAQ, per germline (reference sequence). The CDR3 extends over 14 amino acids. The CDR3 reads CASSNRGFYEKLFF. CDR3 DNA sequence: TGTGCCAGCAGCAACAGGGGCTTTTATGAAAAACTGTTTTTT.

CDR3 DNA: TGTGCCAGCACCCGTGACCCGCTAGCAGCCCACGAGCAGTACTTC. Translated: CASTRDPLAAHEQYF. The chain combines TRBV2 with TRBJ2-7, with D perhaps TRBD2 (5 bases). Germline values: CDR1 SNHLY, CDR2 FYNNEI. V shed 7 bases and J shed 5 bases, with 21 bases lying between them. The CDR3 sequence is 15 residues long.

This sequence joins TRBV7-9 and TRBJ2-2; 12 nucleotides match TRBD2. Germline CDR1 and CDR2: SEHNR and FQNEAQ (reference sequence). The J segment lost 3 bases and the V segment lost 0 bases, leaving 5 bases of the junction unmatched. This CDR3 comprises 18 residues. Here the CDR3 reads CASSLAPTSGRYTGELFF. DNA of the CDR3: TGTGCCAGCAGCTTAGCCCCTACTAGCGGGAGGTACACCGGGGAGCTGTTTTTT.

CDR3 sequence reads: CASSPGSSTDTQYF. The CDR3 DNA is TGTGCCAGCAGCCCGGGGTCTAGCACAGATACGCAGTATTTT. V and J are TRBV3-1 and TRBJ2-3; D may be TRBD2 (5 bases). V lost 4 bases to trimming and J lost 0 bases, with 8 bases between them. Per germline, CDR1 LGHDT and CDR2 YNNKEL (reference sequence). This CDR3 is 14 amino acids long.

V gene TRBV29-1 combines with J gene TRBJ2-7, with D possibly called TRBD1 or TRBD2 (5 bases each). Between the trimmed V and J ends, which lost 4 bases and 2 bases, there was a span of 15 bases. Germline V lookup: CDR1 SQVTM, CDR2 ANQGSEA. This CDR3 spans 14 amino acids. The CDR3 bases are TGCAGCGTTGTCACCGGGGACGGCGCCTACGAGCAGTACTTC. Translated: CSVVTGDGAYEQYF.

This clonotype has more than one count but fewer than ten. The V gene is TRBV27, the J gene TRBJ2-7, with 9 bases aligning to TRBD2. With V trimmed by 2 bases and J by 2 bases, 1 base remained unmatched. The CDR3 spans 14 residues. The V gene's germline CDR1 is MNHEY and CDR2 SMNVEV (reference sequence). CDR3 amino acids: CASSLGGGAYEQYF. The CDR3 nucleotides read TGTGCCAGCAGTTTAGGCGGGGGGGCCTACGAGCAGTACTTC.

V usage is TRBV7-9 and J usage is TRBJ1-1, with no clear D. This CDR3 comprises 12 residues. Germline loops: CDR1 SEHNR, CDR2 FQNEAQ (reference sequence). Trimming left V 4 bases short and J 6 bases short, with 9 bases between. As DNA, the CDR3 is TGTGCCAGCAGCTCGACGGAGCCTGAAGCTTTCTTT. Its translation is CASSSTEPEAFF. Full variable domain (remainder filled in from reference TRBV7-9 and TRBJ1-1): DTGVSQNPRHKITKRGQNVTFRCDPISEHNRLYWYRQTLGQGPEFLTYFQNEAQLEKSRLLSDRFSAERPKGSFSTLEIQRTEQGDSAMYLCASSSTEPEAFFGQGTRLTVV.

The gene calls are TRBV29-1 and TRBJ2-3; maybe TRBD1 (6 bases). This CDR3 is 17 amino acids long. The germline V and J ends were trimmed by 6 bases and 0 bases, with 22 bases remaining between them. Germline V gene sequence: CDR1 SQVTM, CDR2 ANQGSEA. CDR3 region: CSVQFLGAGASTDTQYF. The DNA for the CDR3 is TGCAGCGTCCAATTCCTAGGAGCAGGGGCTAGCACAGATACGCAGTATTTT.

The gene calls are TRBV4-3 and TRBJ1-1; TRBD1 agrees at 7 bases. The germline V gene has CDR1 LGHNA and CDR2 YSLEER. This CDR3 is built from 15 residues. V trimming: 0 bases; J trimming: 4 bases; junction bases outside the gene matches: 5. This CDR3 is CASSQDRGLGTEAFF. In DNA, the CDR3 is TGCGCCAGCAGCCAAGATAGGGGGCTCGGCACTGAAGCTTTCTTT.

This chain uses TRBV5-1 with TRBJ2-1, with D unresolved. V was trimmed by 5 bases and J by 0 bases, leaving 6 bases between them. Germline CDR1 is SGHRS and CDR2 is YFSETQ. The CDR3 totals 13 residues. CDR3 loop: CASRSTSYNEQFF. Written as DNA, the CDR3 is TGCGCCAGCAGGTCCACCTCCTACAATGAGCAGTTCTTC.

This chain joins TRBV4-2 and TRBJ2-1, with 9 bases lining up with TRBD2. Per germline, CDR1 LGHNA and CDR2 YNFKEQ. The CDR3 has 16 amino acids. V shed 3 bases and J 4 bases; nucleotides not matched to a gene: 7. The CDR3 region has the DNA TGTGCCAGCAGCCAGGGTGCGACTAGCGGATACAATGAGCAGTTCTTC. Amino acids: CASSQGATSGYNEQFF.

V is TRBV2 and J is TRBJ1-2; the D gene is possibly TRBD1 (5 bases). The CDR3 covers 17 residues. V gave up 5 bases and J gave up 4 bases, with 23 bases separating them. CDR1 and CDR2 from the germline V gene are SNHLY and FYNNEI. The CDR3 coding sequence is TGTGCCAGCAGTCCTCCTGGGGGGACCCTGGGGCTCTATGGCTACACCTTC. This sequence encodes CASSPPGGTLGLYGYTF.

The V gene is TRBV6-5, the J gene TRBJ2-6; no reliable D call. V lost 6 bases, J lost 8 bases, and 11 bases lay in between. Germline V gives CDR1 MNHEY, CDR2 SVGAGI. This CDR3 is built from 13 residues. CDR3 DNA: TGTGCCAGCAGCCCCCGGTCATCCAACGTCCTGACTTTC. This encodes CASSPRSSNVLTF.

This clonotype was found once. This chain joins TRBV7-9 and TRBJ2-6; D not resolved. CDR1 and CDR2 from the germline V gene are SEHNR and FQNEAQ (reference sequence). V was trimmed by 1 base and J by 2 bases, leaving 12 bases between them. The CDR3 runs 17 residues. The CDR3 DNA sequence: TGTGCCAGCAGCTTAGGCAGCCCCCAGGCTGGGGCCAACGTCCTGACTTTC. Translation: CASSLGSPQAGANVLTF.

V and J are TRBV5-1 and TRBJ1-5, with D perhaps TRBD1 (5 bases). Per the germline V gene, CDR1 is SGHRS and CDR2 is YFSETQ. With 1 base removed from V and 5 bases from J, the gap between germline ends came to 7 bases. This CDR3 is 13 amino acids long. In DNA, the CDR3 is TGCGCCAGCAGCTTGATAGGGGATCAGCCCCAGCATTTT. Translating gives CASSLIGDQPQHF.

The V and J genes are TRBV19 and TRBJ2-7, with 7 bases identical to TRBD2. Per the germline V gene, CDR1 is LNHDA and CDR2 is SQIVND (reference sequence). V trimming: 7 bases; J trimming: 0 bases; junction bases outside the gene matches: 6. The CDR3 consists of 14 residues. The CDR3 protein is CASNPGGFSYEQYF. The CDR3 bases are TGTGCCAGTAACCCGGGGGGATTCTCCTACGAGCAGTACTTC.

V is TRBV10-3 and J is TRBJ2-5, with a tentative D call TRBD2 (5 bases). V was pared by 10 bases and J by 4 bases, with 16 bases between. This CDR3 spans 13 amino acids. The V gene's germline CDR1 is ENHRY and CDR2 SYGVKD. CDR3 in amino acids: CASTGREGETQYF. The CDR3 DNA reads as TGTGCCAGTACGGGCCGCGAGGGAGAGACCCAGTACTTC.

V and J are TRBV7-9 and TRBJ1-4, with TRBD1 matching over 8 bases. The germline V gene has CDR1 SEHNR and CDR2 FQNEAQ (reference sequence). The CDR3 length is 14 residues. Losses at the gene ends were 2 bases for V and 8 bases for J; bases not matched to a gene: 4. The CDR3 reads CASSLQGAGEKLFF. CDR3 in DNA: TGTGCCAGCAGCTTACAGGGGGCGGGCGAAAAACTGTTTTTT.

As DNA, the CDR3 is TGTGCCAGCAGCGTAGAGGGGGGACCTGCTAGGGATACGCAGTATTTT. Its translation is CASSVEGGPARDTQYF. This chain uses TRBV9 with TRBJ2-3; D assignment may be TRBD1 or TRBD2 (6 bases each). Trimming shortened V by 0 bases and J by 6 bases, and 17 bases separated the two germline ends. The CDR3 totals 16 residues. Germline V lookup: CDR1 SGDLS, CDR2 YYNGEE.

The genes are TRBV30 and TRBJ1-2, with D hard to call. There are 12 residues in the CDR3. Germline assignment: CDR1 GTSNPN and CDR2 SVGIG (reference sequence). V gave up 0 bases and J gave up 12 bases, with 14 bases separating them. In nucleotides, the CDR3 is TGTGCCTGGAGTGTCGCGGGCGGCCCCCACACCTTC. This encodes CAWSVAGGPHTF.

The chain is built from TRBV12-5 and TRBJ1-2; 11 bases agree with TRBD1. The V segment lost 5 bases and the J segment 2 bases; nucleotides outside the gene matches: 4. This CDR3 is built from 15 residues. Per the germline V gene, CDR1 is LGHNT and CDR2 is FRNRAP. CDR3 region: CASGRDRGRNYGYTF. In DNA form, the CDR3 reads TGTGCTAGTGGTAGGGACAGGGGGAGGAACTATGGCTACACCTTC.